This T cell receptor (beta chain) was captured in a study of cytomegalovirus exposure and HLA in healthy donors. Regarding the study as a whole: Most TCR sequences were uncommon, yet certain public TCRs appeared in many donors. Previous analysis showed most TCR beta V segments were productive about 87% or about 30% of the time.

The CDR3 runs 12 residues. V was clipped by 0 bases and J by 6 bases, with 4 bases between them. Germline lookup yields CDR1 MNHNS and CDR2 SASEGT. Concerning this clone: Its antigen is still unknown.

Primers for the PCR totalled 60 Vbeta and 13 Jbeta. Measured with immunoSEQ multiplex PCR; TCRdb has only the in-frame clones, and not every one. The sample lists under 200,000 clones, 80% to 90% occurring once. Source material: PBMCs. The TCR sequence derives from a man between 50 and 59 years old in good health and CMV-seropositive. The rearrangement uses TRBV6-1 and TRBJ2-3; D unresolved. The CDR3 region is CASSEALDTQYF. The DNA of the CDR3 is TGTGCCAGCAGTGAAGCTCTTGATACGCAGTATTTT.